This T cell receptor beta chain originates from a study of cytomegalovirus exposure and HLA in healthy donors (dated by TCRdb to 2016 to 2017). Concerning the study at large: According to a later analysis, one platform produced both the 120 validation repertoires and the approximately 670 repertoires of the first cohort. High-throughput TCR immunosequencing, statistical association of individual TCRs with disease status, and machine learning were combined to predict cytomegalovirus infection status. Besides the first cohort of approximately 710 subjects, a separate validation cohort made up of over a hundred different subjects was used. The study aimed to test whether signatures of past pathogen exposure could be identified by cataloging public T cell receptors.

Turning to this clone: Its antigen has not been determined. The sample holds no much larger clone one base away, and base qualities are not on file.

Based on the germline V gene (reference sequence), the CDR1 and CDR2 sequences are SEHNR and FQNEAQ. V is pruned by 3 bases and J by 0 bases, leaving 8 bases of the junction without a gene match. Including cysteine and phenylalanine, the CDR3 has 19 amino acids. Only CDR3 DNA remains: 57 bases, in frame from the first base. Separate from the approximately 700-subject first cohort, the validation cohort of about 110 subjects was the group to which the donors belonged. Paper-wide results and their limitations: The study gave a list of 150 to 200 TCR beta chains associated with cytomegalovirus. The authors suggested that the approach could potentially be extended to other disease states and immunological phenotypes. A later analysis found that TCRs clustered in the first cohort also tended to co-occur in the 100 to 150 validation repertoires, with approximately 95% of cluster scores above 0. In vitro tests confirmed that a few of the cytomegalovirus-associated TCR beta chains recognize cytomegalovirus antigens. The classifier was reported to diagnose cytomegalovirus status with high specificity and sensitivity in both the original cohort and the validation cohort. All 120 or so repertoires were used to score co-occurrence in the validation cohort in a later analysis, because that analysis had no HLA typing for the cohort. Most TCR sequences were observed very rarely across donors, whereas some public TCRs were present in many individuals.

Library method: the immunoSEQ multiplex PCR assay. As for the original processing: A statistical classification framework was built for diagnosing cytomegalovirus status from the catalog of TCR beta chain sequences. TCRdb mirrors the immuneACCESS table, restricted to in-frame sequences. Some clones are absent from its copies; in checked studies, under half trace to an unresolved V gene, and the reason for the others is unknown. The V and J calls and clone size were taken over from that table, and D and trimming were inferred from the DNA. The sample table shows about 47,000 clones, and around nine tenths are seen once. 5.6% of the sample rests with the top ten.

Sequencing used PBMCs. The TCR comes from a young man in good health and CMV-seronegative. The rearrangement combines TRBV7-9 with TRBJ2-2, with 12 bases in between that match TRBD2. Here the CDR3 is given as CASSFSRTSGRSNTGELFF. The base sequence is TGTGCCAGCAGCTTCTCCCGCACTAGCGGGAGGTCGAACACCGGGGAGCTGTTTTTT.